This entry lists 13 T cell receptor beta chains sequenced from one sample in a study of blood T cell repertoires in COVID-19. Only in-frame clones appear in the TCRdb table, and some are missing; sequencing was by immunoSEQ multiplex PCR. The table has about 170,000 clones, around 87% seen once. Sequenced material: peripheral blood. These receptors all come from a man between 18 and 29 years old with active or convalescent COVID-19.

This sequence joins TRBV19 and TRBJ1-1; 8 bases line up with TRBD1. Trimming cost V 9 bases and J 2 bases; bases outside gene matches: 14. The CDR3 is 16 amino acids. Germline V gene data show CDR1 as LNHDA and CDR2 as SQIVND (reference sequence). The CDR3 is CASDHLAGTGNTEAFF. CDR3 DNA sequence: TGTGCCAGCGACCACCTCGCGGGGACAGGAAACACTGAAGCTTTCTTT.

The chain couples TRBV18 to TRBJ1-1; D may be TRBD1 (5 bases). This CDR3 region has 16 residues. With 1 base removed from V and 5 bases from J, the gap between germline ends came to 17 bases. From germline, CDR1 is KGHSH and CDR2 LQKENI. In nucleotides, the CDR3 is TGTGCCAGCTCACCACTGATGGGGCGCGGTTCTACTGAAGCTTTCTTT. Amino acid sequence: CASSPLMGRGSTEAFF.

The CDR3 sequence is CASSPTSGEETQYF. CDR3 bases: TGTGCCAGCTCACCCACGAGCGGGGAAGAGACCCAGTACTTC. The chain is built from TRBV18 and TRBJ2-5, with TRBD2 matching over 7 bases. Looked up from germline, CDR1 is KGHSH and CDR2 is LQKENI. V was pared by 3 bases and J by 3 bases, with 4 bases of the junction left unmatched. CDR3 length: 14 residues.

The chain couples TRBV7-6 to TRBJ2-3, with TRBD2 matching over 7 bases. The length of the CDR3 is 14 residues. Germline CDR1 is SGHVS and CDR2 is FNYEAQ. Unmatched junction bases numbered 3, after V lost 1 base and J lost 5 bases. The chain's CDR3 is CASSLGGGVDTQYF. The CDR3 DNA reads as TGTGCCAGCAGCTTAGGGGGGGGAGTAGATACGCAGTATTTT.

J is TRBJ2-7 and V is TRBV24-1, with 10 bases aligning to TRBD1. There are 17 residues in the CDR3. Trimming took 0 bases from V and 1 from J; bases not matched to a gene: 5. Germline CDR1 and CDR2: KGHDR and SFDVKD. The CDR3 loop reads CATSDLPGQGKSYEQYV. DNA of the CDR3: TGTGCCACCAGTGATTTGCCGGGACAGGGGAAGTCCTACGAGCAGTACGTC.

The chain employs TRBV5-1 and TRBJ1-1; unclear D gene. V lost 4 bases, J lost 2 bases, and 9 bases lay in between. The CDR3 runs to 13 residues. CDR1 and CDR2 from the germline V gene are SGHRS and YFSETQ. The CDR3 DNA reads as TGCGCCAGCAGCCCTGGGCTCAACACTGAAGCTTTCTTT. The encoded protein is CASSPGLNTEAFF. Supplemented by reference TRBV5-1 and TRBJ1-1, the full variable domain reads KAGVTQTPRYLIKTRGQQVTLSCSPISGHRSVSWYQQTPGQGLQFLFEYFSETQRNKGNFPGRFSGRQFSNSRSEMNVSTLELGDSALYLCASSPGLNTEAFFGQGTRLTVV.

This sequence joins TRBV12-3 or TRBV12-4 and TRBJ1-5; D gene uncertain. The V and J ends lost 7 bases and 0 bases respectively, with 4 bases between them. The CDR3 sequence is 12 residues long. CDR3 region: CASTGSNQPQHF. CDR3 nucleotide sequence: TGTGCCAGCACCGGTAGCAATCAGCCCCAGCATTTT.

The rearrangement uses TRBV29-1 and TRBJ1-2, with unresolved D. The length of the CDR3 is 15 residues. Trimming cost V 1 base and J 3 bases, with 15 bases left between them. Germline loops: CDR1 SQVTM, CDR2 ANQGSEA. The chain's CDR3 is CSVEGTLFYHYGYTF. The CDR3, as DNA: TGCAGCGTTGAAGGTACATTGTTTTACCACTATGGCTACACCTTC.

This clone was seen a single time. The chain couples TRBV19 to TRBJ1-2; D remains unclear. V lost 3 bases, J lost 4 bases, and 12 bases lay in between. The length of the CDR3 is 14 residues. Germline lookup yields CDR1 LNHDA and CDR2 SQIVND (reference sequence). CDR3 coding DNA: TGTGCCAGTAGTATGGCGGGTTCTTCCTATGGCTACACCTTC. Protein: CASSMAGSSYGYTF.

The J gene is TRBJ2-3, the V gene TRBV30; 9 positions agree with TRBD2. Germline-derived CDR1 and CDR2 are GTSNPN and SVGIG (reference sequence). The CDR3 is 16 amino acids. Trimming took 0 bases from V and 2 from J; bases not matched to a gene: 6. For the CDR3, the DNA is TGTGCCTGGAGTGTAGGGGTAGCGGGAGACACAGATACGCAGTATTTT. It yields the protein CAWSVGVAGDTDTQYF. The entire variable domain, with the rest obtained from reference TRBV30 and TRBJ2-3, is as follows: SQTIHQWPATLVQPVGSPLSLECTVEGTSNPNLYWYRQAAGRGLQLLFYSVGIGQISSEVPQNLSASRPQDRQFILSSKKLLLSDSGFYLCAWSVGVAGDTDTQYFGPGTRLTVL.

The CDR3 here is CASSPAGILAQLGNEQFF. In DNA form, the CDR3 reads TGCGCCAGCAGCCCCGCCGGCATACTAGCTCAACTGGGGAATGAGCAGTTCTTC. The rearrangement uses TRBV5-1 and TRBJ2-1; tentative D call: TRBD2 (6 bases). There are 18 residues in the CDR3. CDR1 is SGHRS and CDR2 is YFSETQ in the germline V gene. V was clipped by 4 bases and J by 7 bases, with 27 bases between them.

The V and J genes are TRBV18 and TRBJ1-1; possible D gene TRBD1, 6 bases. There are 15 residues in the CDR3. V was trimmed by 3 bases and J by 0 bases, leaving 11 bases between them. Looked up from germline, CDR1 is KGHSH and CDR2 is LQKENI. The CDR3 protein is CASSPKQGVNTEAFF. In DNA, the CDR3 is TGTGCCAGCTCACCGAAACAGGGAGTGAACACTGAAGCTTTCTTT.

The rearrangement uses TRBV10-3 and TRBJ2-3, with TRBD2 identical over 8 bases. CDR3 length: 14 amino acids. The germline V gene has CDR1 ENHRY and CDR2 SYGVKD. With V trimmed by 2 bases and J by 6 bases, 4 bases remained unmatched. The CDR3 bases are TGTGCCATCAGTGAGACCGCGGGAGGCGATACGCAGTATTTT. Protein sequence: CAISETAGGDTQYF.